What follows is one T cell receptor (beta chain) and its context. Investigators took around 10 milliliters of peripheral blood from every donor. This sample is part of a study of blood T cells in healthy people across ages. Deletions cut 6 bases from V and 2 bases from J, with 19 bases between. CDR1 is ENHRY and CDR2 is SYGVKD in the germline V gene. The CDR3 consists of 16 residues. Through a sample-barcoded 5' primer and a J-beta primer mix, a second PCR was run for 7 to 11 cycles. TCRdb reprocessed the 5' RACE reads via MiXCR and lists one record per CDR3 protein. The sample shows around 820,000 distinct CDR3 sequences, roughly 25% of them seen only once. A further study also used this sample, focusing on T cells of mothers and their children.

The chain is built from TRBV10-3 and TRBJ1-1, with D maybe TRBD1 (6 bases). This sequence originates from a boy under 18 in good health. The sample comprised blood. The CDR3 region is CAIRDDMGAPNTEAFF. The CDR3 DNA follows: TGTGCCATCAGAGACGATATGGGGGCACCTAACACTGAAGCTTTCTTT.